This T cell receptor beta chain came from a study of blood T cell repertoires in COVID-19. Repertoires were generated with immunoSEQ multiplex PCR, while TCRdb's copy carries only in-frame clones and drops some. The sample includes 60,000 or so clones, 85% of them seen just once. Germline V gene sequence: CDR1 DFQATT, CDR2 SNEGSKA (reference sequence). The CDR3 covers 13 residues. V trimming: 3 bases; J trimming: 9 bases; junction bases outside the gene matches: 9. Specimen: peripheral blood. The sequence derives from a human donor in a cohort sampled during active COVID-19. V usage is TRBV20-1 and J usage is TRBJ1-1; TRBD1 matches at 8 bases. The CDR3 coding sequence is TGCAGTGCTAGTAGACAGGGGAGGACGAAAGCTTTCTTT. Translating gives CSASRQGRTKAFF.